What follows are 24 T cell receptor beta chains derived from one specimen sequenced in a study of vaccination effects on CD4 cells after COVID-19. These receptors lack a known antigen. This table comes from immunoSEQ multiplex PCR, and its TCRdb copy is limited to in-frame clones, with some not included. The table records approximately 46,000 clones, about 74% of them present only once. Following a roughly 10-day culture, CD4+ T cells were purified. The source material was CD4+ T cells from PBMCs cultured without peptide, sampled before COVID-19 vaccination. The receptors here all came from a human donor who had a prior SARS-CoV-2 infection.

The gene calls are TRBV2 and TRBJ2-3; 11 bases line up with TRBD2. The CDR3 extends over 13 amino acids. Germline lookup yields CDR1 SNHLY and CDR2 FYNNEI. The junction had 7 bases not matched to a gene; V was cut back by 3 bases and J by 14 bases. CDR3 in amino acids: CASSDTSGSPPYF. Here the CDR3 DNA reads TGTGCCAGCAGTGACACTAGCGGGAGCCCCCCGTATTTT.

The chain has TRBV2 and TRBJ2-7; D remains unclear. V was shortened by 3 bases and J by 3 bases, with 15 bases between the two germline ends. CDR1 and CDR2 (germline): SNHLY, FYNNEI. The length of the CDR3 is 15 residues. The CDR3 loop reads CASSDLLGIRYEQYF. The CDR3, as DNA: TGTGCCAGCAGTGATCTCTTGGGAATACGCTACGAGCAGTACTTC.

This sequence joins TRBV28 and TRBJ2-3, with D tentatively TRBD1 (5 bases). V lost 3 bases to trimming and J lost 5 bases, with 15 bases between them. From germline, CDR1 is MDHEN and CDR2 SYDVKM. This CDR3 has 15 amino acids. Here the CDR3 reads CASSFLSGYGDTQYF. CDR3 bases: TGTGCCAGCAGTTTTTTGTCAGGGTACGGAGATACGCAGTATTTT.

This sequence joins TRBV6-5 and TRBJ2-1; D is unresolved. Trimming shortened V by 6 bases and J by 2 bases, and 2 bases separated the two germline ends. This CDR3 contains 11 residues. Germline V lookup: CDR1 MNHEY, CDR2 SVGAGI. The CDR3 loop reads CASRPYNEQFF. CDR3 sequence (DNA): TGTGCCAGCAGGCCCTACAATGAGCAGTTCTTC.

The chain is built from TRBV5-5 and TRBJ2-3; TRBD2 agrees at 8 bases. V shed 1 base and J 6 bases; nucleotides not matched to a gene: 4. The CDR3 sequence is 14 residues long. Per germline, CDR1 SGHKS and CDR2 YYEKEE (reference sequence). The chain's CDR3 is CASSLNRGGDTQYF. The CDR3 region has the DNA TGTGCCAGCAGCTTGAATCGGGGGGGGGATACGCAGTATTTT.

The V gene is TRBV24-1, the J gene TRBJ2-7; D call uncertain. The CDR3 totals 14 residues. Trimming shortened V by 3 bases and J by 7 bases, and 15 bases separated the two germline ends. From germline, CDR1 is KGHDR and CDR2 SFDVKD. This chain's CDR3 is CATSDPTRPAEQYF. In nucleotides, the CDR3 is TGTGCCACCAGTGATCCAACCAGACCGGCAGAGCAGTACTTC.

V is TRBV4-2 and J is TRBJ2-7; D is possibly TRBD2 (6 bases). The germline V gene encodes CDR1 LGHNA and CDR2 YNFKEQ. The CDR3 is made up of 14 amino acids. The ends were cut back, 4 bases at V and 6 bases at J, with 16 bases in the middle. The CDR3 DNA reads TGTGCCAGCAGCCGCCTGACGGGAGTCCTCGAGCAGTACTTC. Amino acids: CASSRLTGVLEQYF.

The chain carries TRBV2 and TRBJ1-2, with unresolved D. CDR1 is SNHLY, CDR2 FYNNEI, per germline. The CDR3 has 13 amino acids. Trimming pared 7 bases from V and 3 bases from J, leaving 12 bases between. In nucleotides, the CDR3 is TGTGCCAGCATATGGGATGTTTACTATGGCTACACCTTC. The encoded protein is CASIWDVYYGYTF.

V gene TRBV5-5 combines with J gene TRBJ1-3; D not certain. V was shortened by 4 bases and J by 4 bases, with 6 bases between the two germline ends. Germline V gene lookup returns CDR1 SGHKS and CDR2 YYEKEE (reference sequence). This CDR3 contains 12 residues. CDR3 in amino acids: CASSRQGNTIYF. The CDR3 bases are TGTGCCAGCAGCCGTCAGGGAAACACCATATATTTT.

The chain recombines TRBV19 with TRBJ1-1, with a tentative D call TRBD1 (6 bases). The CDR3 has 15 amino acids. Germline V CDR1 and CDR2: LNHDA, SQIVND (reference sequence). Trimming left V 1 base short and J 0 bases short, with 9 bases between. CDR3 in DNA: TGTGCCAGTAGTATAGTAGCAGGGGTGAACACTGAAGCTTTCTTT. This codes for CASSIVAGVNTEAFF.

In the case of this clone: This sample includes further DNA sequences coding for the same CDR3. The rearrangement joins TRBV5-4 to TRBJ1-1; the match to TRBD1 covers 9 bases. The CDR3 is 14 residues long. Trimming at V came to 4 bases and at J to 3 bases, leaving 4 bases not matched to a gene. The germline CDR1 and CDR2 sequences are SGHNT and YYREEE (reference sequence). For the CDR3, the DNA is TGTGCCAGCAGCCGGGGACAGGGAGACACTGAAGCTTTCTTT. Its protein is CASSRGQGDTEAFF.

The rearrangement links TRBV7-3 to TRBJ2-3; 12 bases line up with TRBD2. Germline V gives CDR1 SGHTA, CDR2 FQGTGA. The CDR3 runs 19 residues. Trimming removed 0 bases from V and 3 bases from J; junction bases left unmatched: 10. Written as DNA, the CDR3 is TGTGCCAGCAGCTTAACGATCCCAGGACTAGCGGGGCGAACAGATACGCAGTATTTT. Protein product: CASSLTIPGLAGRTDTQYF.

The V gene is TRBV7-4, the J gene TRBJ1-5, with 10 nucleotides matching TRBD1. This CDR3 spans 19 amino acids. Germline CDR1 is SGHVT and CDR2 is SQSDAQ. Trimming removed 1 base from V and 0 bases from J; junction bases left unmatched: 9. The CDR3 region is CASSLGRDRGTDSNQPQHF. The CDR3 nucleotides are TGTGCCAGCAGCTTAGGCCGGGACAGGGGTACGGATAGCAATCAGCCCCAGCATTTT.

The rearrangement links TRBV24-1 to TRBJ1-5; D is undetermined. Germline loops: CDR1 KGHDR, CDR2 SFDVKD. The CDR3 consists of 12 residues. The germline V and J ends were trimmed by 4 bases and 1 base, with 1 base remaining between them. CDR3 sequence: CATSESNQPQHF. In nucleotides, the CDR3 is TGTGCCACCAGTGAAAGCAATCAGCCCCAGCATTTT.

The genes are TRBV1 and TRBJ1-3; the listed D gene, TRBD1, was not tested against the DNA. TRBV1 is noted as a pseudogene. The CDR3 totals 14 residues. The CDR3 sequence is CTSSPRDTSNTIYF. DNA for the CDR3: TGCACCAGCAGCCCCCGGGACACCAGTAACACCATATATTTT.

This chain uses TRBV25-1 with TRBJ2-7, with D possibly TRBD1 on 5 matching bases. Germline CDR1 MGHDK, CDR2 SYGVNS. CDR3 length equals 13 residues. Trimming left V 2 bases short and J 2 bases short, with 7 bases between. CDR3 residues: CASSEAGTYEQYF. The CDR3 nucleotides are TGTGCCAGCAGTGAAGCAGGGACCTACGAGCAGTACTTC.

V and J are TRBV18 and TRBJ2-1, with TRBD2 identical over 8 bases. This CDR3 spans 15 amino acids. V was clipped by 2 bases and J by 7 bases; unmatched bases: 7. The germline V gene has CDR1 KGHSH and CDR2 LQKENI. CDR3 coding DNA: TGTGCCAGCTCACCAAGCGGGAGCGCCGGGAATGAGCAGTTCTTC. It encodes CASSPSGSAGNEQFF.

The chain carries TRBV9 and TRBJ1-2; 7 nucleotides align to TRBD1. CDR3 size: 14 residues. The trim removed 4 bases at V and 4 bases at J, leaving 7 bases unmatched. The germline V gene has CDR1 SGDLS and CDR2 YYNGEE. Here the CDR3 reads CASSPWTGVYGYTF. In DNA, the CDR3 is TGTGCCAGCAGCCCGTGGACAGGAGTCTATGGCTACACCTTC.

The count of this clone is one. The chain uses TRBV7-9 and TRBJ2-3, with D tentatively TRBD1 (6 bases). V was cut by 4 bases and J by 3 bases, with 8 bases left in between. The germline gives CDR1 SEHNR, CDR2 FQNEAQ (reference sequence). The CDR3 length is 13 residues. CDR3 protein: CASSSTGTDTQYF. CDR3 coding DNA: TGTGCCAGCAGCTCGACAGGAACAGATACGCAGTATTTT.

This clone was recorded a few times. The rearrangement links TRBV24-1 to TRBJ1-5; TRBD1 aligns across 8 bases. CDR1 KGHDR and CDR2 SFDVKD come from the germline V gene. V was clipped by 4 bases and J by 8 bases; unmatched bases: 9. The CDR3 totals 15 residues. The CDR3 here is CATSDPKQGDEPQHF. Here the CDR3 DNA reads TGTGCCACCAGTGACCCGAAACAGGGGGATGAGCCCCAGCATTTT.

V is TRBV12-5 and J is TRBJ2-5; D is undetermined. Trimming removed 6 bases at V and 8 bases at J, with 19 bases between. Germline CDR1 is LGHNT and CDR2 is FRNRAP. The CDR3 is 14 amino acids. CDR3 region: CASGNSAGLITQYF. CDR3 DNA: TGTGCTAGTGGAAACTCCGCCGGTCTTATTACCCAGTACTTC.

This chain's CDR3 is CATSDLGLSGTGELFF. DNA of the CDR3: TGTGCCACCAGTGATTTGGGGCTCTCGGGGACCGGGGAGCTGTTTTTT. V is TRBV24-1 and J is TRBJ2-2, with a possible D match to TRBD2 (5 bases). From germline, CDR1 is KGHDR and CDR2 SFDVKD. V lost 0 bases and J lost 5, with 12 bases in between. This CDR3 is built from 16 residues.

The CDR3 bases are TGTGCCAGCAGCCGACTGAGCGGCACAGATACGCAGTATTTT. It is translated as CASSRLSGTDTQYF. The rearrangement uses TRBV9 and TRBJ2-3; D uncertain. Trimming shortened V by 4 bases and J by 1 base, and 10 bases separated the two germline ends. Germline assignment: CDR1 SGDLS and CDR2 YYNGEE. The CDR3 runs 14 residues.

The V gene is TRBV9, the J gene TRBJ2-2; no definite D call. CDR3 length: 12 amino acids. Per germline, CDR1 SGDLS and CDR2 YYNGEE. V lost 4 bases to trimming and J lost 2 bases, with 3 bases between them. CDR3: CASSHNTGELFF. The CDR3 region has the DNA TGTGCCAGCAGCCATAACACCGGGGAGCTGTTTTTT.